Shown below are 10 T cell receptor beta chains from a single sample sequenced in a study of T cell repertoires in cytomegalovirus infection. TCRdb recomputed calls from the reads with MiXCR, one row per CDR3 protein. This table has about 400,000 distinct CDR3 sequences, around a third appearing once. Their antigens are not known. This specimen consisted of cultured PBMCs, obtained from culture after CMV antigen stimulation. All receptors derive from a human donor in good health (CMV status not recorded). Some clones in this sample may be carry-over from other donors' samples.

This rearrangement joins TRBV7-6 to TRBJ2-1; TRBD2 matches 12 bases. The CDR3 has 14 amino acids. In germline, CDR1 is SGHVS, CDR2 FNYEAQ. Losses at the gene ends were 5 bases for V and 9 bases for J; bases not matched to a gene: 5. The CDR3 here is CASSRTSGMVEQFF. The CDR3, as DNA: TGTGCCAGCAGCAGGACTAGCGGGATGGTTGAGCAGTTCTTC.

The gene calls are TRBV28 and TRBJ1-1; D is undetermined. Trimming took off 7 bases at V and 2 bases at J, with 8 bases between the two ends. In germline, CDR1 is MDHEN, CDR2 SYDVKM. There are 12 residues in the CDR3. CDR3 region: CASTQLNTEAFF. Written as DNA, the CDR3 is TGTGCCAGCACCCAGCTAAACACTGAAGCTTTCTTT.

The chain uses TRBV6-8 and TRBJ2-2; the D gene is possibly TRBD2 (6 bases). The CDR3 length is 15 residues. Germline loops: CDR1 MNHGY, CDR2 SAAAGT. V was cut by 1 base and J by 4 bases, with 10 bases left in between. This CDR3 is CASSYFGSGTGELFF. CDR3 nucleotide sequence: TGTGCCAGCAGTTACTTTGGTAGCGGCACCGGGGAGCTGTTTTTT.

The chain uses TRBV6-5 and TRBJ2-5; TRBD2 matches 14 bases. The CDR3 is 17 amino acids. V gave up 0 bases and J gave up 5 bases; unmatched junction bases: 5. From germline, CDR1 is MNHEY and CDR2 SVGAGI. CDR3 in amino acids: CASSYSGLAGVGETQYF. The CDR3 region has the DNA TGTGCCAGCAGTTACTCGGGACTAGCGGGAGTCGGGGAGACCCAGTACTTC.

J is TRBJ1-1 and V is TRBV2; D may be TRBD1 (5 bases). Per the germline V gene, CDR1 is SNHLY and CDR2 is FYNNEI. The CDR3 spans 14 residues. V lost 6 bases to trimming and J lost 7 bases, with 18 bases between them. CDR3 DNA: TGTGCCAGCAGCCCAAGACAGACCTTGGATGAAGCTTTCTTT. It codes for CASSPRQTLDEAFF.

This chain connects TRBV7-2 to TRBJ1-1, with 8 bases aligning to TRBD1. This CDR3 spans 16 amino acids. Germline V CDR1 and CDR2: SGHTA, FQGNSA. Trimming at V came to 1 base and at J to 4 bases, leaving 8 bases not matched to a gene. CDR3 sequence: CASSLVRTGGSTEAFF. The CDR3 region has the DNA TGTGCCAGCAGCTTAGTAAGAACAGGGGGAAGCACTGAAGCTTTCTTT.

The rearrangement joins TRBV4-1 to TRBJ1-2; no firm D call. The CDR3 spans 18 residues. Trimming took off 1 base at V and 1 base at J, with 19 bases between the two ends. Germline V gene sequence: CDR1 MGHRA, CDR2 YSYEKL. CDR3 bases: TGCGCCAGCAGCCAAGTTTCGGCTCGGTCGGATTATAACTATGGCTACACCTTC. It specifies CASSQVSARSDYNYGYTF.

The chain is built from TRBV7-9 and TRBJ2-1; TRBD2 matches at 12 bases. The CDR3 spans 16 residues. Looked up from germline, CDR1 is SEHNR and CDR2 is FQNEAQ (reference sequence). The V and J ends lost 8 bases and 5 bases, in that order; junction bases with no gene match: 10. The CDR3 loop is CASRPTSGSQNNEQFF. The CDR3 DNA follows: TGTGCCAGCCGGCCGACTAGCGGGAGTCAGAACAATGAGCAGTTCTTC.

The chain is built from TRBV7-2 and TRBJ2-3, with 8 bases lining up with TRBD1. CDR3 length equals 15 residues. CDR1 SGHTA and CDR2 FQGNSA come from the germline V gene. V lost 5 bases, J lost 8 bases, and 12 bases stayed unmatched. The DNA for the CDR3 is TGTGCCAGCAGCCGGGACAGGCGTTTGGTTGTTACGCAGTATTTT. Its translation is CASSRDRRLVVTQYF. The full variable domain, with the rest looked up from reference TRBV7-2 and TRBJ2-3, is GAGVSQSPSNKVTEKGKDVELRCDPISGHTALYWYRQSLGQGLEFLIYFQGNSAPDKSGLPSDRFSAERTGGSVSTLTIQRTQQEDSAVYLCASSRDRRLVVTQYFGPGTRLTVL.

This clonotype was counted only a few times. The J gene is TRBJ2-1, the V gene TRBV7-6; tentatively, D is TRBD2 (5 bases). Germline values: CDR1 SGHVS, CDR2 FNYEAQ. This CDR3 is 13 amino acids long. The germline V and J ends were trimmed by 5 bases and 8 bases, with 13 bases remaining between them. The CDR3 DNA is TGTGCCAGCAGCGCCAATCTAGCCGATGAGCAGTTCTTC. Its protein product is CASSANLADEQFF.